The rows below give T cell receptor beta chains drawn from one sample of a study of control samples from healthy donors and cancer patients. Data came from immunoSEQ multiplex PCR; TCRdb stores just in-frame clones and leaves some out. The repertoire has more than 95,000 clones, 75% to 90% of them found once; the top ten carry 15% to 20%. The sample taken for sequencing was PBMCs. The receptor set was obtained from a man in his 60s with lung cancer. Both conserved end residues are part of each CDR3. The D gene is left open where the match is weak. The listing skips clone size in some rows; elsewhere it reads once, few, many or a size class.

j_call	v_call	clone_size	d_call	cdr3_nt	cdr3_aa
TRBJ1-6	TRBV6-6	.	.	TGTGCCAGCATCCTCCGGGAGTTCAATTCACCCCTCCACTTT	CASILREFNSPLHF
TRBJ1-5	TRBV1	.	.	TGCACCAGCAGCCAACCCCCAGCAGGTTGGGATCAGCCCCAGCATTTT	CTSSQPPAGWDQPQHF
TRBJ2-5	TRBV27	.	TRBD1	TGTGCCAGCAGTTGGCAGGGGACAGCAGAAGAGACCCAGTACTTC	CASSWQGTAEETQYF
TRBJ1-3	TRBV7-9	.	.	TGTGCCAGCAGCTTGGGGACCCGGCAGGCGGGAAACACCATATATTTT	CASSLGTRQAGNTIYF
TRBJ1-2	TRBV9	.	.	TGTGCCAGCAGGGAGGCTTTACAGGGTTCGTATGGCTACACCTTC	CASREALQGSYGYTF
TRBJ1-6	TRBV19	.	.	TGTGCCAGTAGACCGACGGTAGCCCAAGCCCTCCACTTT	CASRPTVAQALHF
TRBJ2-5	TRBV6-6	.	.	TGTGCCAGCAGGCCCCCTCAGGGTAAAGAGACCCAGTACTTC	CASRPPQGKETQYF
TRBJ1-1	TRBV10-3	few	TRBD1	TGTGCCATCAGTGACAATGACAGGGGCGGCACTGAAGCTTTCTTT	CAISDNDRGGTEAFF
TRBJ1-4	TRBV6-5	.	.	TGTGCCAGCAGGGATACAGGGAGGAATGAAAAACTGTTTTTT	CASRDTGRNEKLFF
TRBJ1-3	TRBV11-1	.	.	TGTGCCAGCAGCTTCTCACTCATGACAGCGGACACCATATATTTT	CASSFSLMTADTIYF
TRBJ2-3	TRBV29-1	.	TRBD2	TGCAGCGTTGTTCTGCGGGGGGGCTCAGATACGCAGTATTTT	CSVVLRGGSDTQYF
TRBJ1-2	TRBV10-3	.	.	TGTGCCATCAGTGAGAACGGTGGTTGGGACTACACCTTC	CAISENGGWDYTF
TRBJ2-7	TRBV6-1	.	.	TGTGCCAGCAGTGACGGTGGGGGGGCGCAAAAAGAGCAGTACTTC	CASSDGGGAQKEQYF
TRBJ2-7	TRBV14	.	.	TGTGCCAGCAGCCAAGGAACCGGGACAAATTCCTACGAGCAGTACTTC	CASSQGTGTNSYEQYF
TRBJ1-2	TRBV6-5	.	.	TGTGCCAGCAGTTACTCGACCTCAGGGGTCTATGGCTACACCTTC	CASSYSTSGVYGYTF
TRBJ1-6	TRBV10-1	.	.	TGCGCCAGCAGTGAACAGAGGCTAAATAATTCACCCCTCCACTTT	CASSEQRLNNSPLHF
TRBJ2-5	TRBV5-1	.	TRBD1	TGCGCCAGCAGCCCCGGGACAGGGGGTAGCGGAGAGACCCAGTACTTC	CASSPGTGGSGETQYF
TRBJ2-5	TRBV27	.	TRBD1	TGTGCCAGCAGTTCCATACTTACAGGGGGCAAGGAGACCCAGTACTTC	CASSSILTGGKETQYF
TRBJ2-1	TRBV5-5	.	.	TGTGCCAGCAGCTTGGCCCCATCTACCTACAATGAGCAGTTCTTC	CASSLAPSTYNEQFF
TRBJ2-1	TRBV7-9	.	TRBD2	TGTGCCAGCAGCTTACTAGCGGCTTTCTACAATGAGCAGTTCTTC	CASSLLAAFYNEQFF
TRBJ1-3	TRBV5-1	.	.	TGCGCCAGCAGCTTGGCCGCAGGGACGCCTGGAAACACCATATATTTT	CASSLAAGTPGNTIYF
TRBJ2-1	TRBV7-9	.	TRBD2	TGTGCCAGCAGCTTGTACGGGGGCGGCGGGGGGGCCTCGGAGCAGTTCTTC	CASSLYGGGGGASEQFF
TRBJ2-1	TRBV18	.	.	TGTGCCAGCTCACCCTACGGAAGCTCCTACAATGAGCAGTTCTTC	CASSPYGSSYNEQFF
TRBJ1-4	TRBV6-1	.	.	TGTGCCAGCAGTGAAGTAGGAGGTTGGACTAATGAAAAACTGTTTTTT	CASSEVGGWTNEKLFF
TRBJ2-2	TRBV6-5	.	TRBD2	TGTGCCAGGGGGGGGGACCGGGAGCTGTTTTTT	CARGGDRELFF
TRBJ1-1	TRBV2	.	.	TGTGCCAGCAGGAATGGACCCAGCAATGAAGCTTTCTTT	CASRNGPSNEAFF
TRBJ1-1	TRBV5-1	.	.	TGCGCCAGCAGCTTGAGGACGGGGGGCATGAACACTGAAGCTTTCTTT	CASSLRTGGMNTEAFF
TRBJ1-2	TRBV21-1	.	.	TGTGCCAGCAGCAAGGGGGAGGGGACTGCCTATGGCTACACCTTC	CASSKGEGTAYGYTF
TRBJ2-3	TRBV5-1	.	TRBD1	TGCGCCAGCAGCACCGGGACAGGGAGGGATACGCAGTATTTT	CASSTGTGRDTQYF
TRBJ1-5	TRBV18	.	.	TGTGCCAGCTCACCACCCCAAATGGGGCAGCCCCAGCATTTT	CASSPPQMGQPQHF
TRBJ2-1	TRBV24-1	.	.	TGTGCCACCAGTGATCATACACAAGGACAGTTCAATGAGCAGTTCTTC	CATSDHTQGQFNEQFF
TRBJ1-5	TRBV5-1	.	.	TGCGCCAGCAGCTTGTTAGGGGGGATTGAGCCCCAGCATTTT	CASSLLGGIEPQHF
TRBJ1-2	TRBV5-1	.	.	TGCGCCAGCAGCCCCTCCCCGGGGGGCGCTGACTATGGCTACACCTTC	CASSPSPGGADYGYTF
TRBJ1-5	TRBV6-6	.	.	TGTGCCAGCAGTTACTCTCAGACGAATCAGCCCCAGCATTTT	CASSYSQTNQPQHF
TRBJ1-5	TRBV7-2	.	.	TGTGCCAGCACCCCGGTCCCCGGGGGCAATCAGCCCCAGCATTTT	CASTPVPGGNQPQHF
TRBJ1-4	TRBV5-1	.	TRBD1	TGCGCCAGCAGCGGGCAGGGGGCAACTAATGAAAAACTGTTTTTT	CASSGQGATNEKLFF
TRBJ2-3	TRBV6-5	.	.	TGTGCCAGCAGCCTTGGGGGCGCGACAGATACGCAGTATTTT	CASSLGGATDTQYF
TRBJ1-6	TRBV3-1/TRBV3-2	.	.	TGTGCCAGCAGCCCCCAGTTGACGGTTAATTCACCCCTCCACTTT	CASSPQLTVNSPLHF
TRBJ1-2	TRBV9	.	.	TGTGCCAGCAGCGCCCCTCCCCAGGCTCCGAGGGACTATGGCTACACCTTC	CASSAPPQAPRDYGYTF
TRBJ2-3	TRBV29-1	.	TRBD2	TGCAGCGTTCACACTAGCGGGGGGGGTGCAGATACGCAGTATTTT	CSVHTSGGGADTQYF
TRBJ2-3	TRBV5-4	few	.	TGTGCCAGCAGCTCAGAGGGGCTGAGGGCGCAGTATTTT	CASSSEGLRAQYF
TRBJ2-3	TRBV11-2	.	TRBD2	TGTGCCAGCAGCTTAAAAGCGGGGCCTATTACAGATACGCAGTATTTT	CASSLKAGPITDTQYF
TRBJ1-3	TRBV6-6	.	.	TGTGCCAGCAGTCCAAAGGGGGTAGGGTCTGGAAACACCATATATTTT	CASSPKGVGSGNTIYF
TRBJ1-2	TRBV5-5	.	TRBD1	TGTGCCAGCAGCCATTCTACGGGACAGGGGGTGGATGGCTACACCTTC	CASSHSTGQGVDGYTF
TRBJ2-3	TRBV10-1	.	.	TGCGCCAGCAGTGACTCGCGGACGAGAGATACGCAGTATTTT	CASSDSRTRDTQYF
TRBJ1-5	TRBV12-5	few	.	TGTGCTAGTGGTTTGGTACCGGATGGCCGTCTTCTGTTGGGACAGCCCCAGCATTTT	CASGLVPDGRLLLGQPQHF
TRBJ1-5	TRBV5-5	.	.	TGTGCCAGCAGCTTGGTCGGGGCCGGCAATCAGCCCCAGCATTTT	CASSLVGAGNQPQHF
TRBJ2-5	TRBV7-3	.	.	TGTGCCAGCAGTCTAACGGGGCTTCCGGAGACCCAGTACTTC	CASSLTGLPETQYF
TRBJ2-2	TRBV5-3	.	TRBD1	TGTGCCAGAAGCTTGACAGGGGGCTACATTAACACCGGGGAGCTGTTTTTT	CARSLTGGYINTGELFF
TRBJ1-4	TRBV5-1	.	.	TGCGCCAGCAGCTTAGGTGCCCCGACGGGGGAAAAACTGTTTTTT	CASSLGAPTGEKLFF
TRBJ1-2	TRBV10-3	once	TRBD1	TGTGCCATCAGTGAAGGACAGGGGAATGGCTACACCTTC	CAISEGQGNGYTF
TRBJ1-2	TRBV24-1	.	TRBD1	TGTGCCACCAGTGATTTGGCCACAGGGGCCTATGGCTACACCTTC	CATSDLATGAYGYTF
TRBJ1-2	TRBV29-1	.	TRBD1	TGCAGCGCCCCAACAGGGGGCGGCGGCTACACCTTC	CSAPTGGGGYTF
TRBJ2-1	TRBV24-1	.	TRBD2	TGTGCCACCACCAGCGGGGGGGACAATGAGCAGTTCTTC	CATTSGGDNEQFF
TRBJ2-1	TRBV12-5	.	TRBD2	TGTGCTAGTGGTTTGGTACCCGATGGTAGCGGGGGTTTTGAGGTTGAGCAGTTCTTC	CASGLVPDGSGGFEVEQFF
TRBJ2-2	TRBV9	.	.	TGTGCCAGCAGCTCAGGGATGAGCACCGGGGAGCTGTTTTTT	CASSSGMSTGELFF
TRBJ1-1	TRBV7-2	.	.	TGTGCCAGCAGCTATACCCTTGGCGCCGGGATTGAAGCTTTCTTT	CASSYTLGAGIEAFF
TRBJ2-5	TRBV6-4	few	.	TGTGCCAGCTCTATGGGACCTCTGGAGACCCAGTACTTC	CASSMGPLETQYF
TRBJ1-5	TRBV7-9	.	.	TGTGCCAGCAGCTTAGGATATGGGGTGGGCAGCAATCAGCCCCAGCATTTT	CASSLGYGVGSNQPQHF